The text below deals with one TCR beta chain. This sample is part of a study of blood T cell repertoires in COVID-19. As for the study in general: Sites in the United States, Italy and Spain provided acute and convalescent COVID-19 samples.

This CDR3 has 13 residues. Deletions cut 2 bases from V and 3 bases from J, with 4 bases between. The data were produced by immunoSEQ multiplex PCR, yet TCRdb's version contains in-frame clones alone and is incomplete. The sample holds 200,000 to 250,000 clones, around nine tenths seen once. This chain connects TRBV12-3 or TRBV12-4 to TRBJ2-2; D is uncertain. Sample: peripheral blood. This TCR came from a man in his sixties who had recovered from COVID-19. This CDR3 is CASSLLDTGELFF. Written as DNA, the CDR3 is TGTGCCAGCAGTTTACTCGACACCGGGGAGCTGTTTTTT.